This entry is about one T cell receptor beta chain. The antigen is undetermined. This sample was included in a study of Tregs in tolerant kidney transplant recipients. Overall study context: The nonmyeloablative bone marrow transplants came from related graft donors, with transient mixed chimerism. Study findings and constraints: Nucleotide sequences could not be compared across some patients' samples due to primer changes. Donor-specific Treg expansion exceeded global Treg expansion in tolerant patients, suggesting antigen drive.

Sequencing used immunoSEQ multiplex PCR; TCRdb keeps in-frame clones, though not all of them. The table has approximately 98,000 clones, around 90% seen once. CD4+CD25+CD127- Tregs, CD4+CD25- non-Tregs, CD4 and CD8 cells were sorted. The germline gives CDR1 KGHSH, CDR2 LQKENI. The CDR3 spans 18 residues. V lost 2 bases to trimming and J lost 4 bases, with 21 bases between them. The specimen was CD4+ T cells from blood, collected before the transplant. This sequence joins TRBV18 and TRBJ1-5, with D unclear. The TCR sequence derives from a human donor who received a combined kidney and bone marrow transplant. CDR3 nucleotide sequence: TGTGCCAGCTCACCAATCGGGATGGGGAGCTTAACTAATCAGCCCCAGCATTTT. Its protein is CASSPIGMGSLTNQPQHF.